A single sample gave rise to the 27 T cell receptor beta chains below, sequenced in a study of cytomegalovirus exposure and HLA in healthy donors. Primers included in the PCR were 60 Vbeta and 13 Jbeta primers. Generated by immunoSEQ multiplex PCR, the TCRdb table keeps only in-frame clones and is missing some. The repertoire includes about 160,000 clones, more than 80% of them detected once, and about 2.4% sits in the top ten. The sequencing input was PBMCs. These receptors all come from a male donor in good health and CMV-seronegative.

This clone turned up a few times. V is TRBV7-9 and J is TRBJ1-2, with D tentatively TRBD1 (6 bases). The V gene's germline CDR1 is SEHNR and CDR2 FQNEAQ (reference sequence). V was cut by 0 bases and J by 4 bases, with 21 bases left in between. The CDR3 extends over 18 amino acids. The CDR3 sequence: CASSLATPGQRIRYGYTF. In nucleotides, the CDR3 is TGTGCCAGCAGCTTAGCAACACCCGGACAGAGGATTCGCTATGGCTACACCTTC.

The chain combines TRBV18 with TRBJ1-2; 9 bases agree with TRBD1. The germline CDR1 and CDR2 sequences are KGHSH and LQKENI. V trimming: 1 base; J trimming: 3 bases; junction bases outside the gene matches: 3. The CDR3 has 15 amino acids. The CDR3 DNA follows: TGTGCCAGCTCACCACAGGGACAGGGTTACTATGGCTACACCTTC. Its translation: CASSPQGQGYYGYTF.

This chain links TRBV19 with TRBJ1-2; tentatively, D is TRBD1 (6 bases). The CDR3 has 16 residues. The ends were cut back, 4 bases at V and 4 bases at J, with 19 bases in the middle. Germline CDR1 is LNHDA and CDR2 is SQIVND (reference sequence). The CDR3 spells CASSNRRQVGGYGYTF. DNA of the CDR3: TGTGCCAGTAGTAACCGGAGACAGGTTGGAGGCTATGGCTACACCTTC.

The genes are TRBV2 and TRBJ1-6, with 8 bases aligning to TRBD1. The CDR3 runs 15 residues. Germline V gene data show CDR1 as SNHLY and CDR2 as FYNNEI. V gave up 6 bases and J gave up 5 bases; unmatched junction bases: 6. Here the CDR3 reads CASSDRGRDNSPLHF. CDR3 nucleotide sequence: TGTGCCAGCAGCGACAGGGGCCGAGATAATTCACCCCTCCACTTT.

This chain links TRBV7-8 with TRBJ2-5, with 10 nucleotides matching TRBD2. The length of the CDR3 is 18 residues. With 2 bases clipped from V and 6 bases from J, the junction kept 15 bases outside the gene matches. Looked up from germline, CDR1 is SGHVS and CDR2 is FQNEAQ. The CDR3 reads CASSLLGSGGAPKKTQYF. CDR3 sequence (DNA): TGTGCCAGCAGCTTACTGGGGAGCGGGGGGGCCCCCAAGAAGACCCAGTACTTC.

This clone occurred once. The chain couples TRBV27 to TRBJ1-5; D is unclear. Looked up from germline, CDR1 is MNHEY and CDR2 is SMNVEV (reference sequence). The CDR3 contains 13 residues. V gave up 7 bases and J gave up 5 bases, with 12 bases separating them. CDR3 sequence: CASKRASDQPQHF. The CDR3 DNA sequence: TGTGCCAGCAAGAGGGCTTCGGATCAGCCCCAGCATTTT.

This chain links TRBV18 with TRBJ2-7; 8 bases agree with TRBD1. CDR3 length: 15 amino acids. Germline CDR1 KGHSH, CDR2 LQKENI. Losses at the gene ends were 0 bases for V and 6 bases for J; bases not matched to a gene: 7. CDR3: CASSPPTGGGFEQYF. As DNA, the CDR3 is TGTGCCAGCTCACCACCCACAGGGGGAGGATTCGAGCAGTACTTC.

The chain recombines TRBV5-4 with TRBJ1-4, with D perhaps matching TRBD1 (6 bases). CDR1 SGHNT and CDR2 YYREEE come from the germline V gene (reference sequence). The CDR3 runs 15 residues. Trimming shortened V by 0 bases and J by 2 bases, and 8 bases separated the two germline ends. Here the CDR3 reads CASSLEGGTNEKLFF. The CDR3 nucleotides read TGTGCCAGCAGCTTGGAAGGGGGTACTAATGAAAAACTGTTTTTT.

The chain couples TRBV7-3 to TRBJ2-5; 7 positions agree with TRBD1. Germline V gives CDR1 SGHTA, CDR2 FQGTGA. There are 14 residues in the CDR3. The trim removed 5 bases at V and 3 bases at J, leaving 6 bases unmatched. In DNA form, the CDR3 reads TGTGCCAGCAGCCCAGGGGGTCTCAAAGAGACCCAGTACTTC. Its translation is CASSPGGLKETQYF.

The gene calls are TRBV7-6 and TRBJ2-7; 9 bases align to TRBD2. Germline-derived CDR1 and CDR2 are SGHVS and FNYEAQ. This CDR3 region has 14 residues. The V and J ends lost 2 bases and 3 bases, in that order; junction bases with no gene match: 2. The CDR3 nucleotides are TGTGCCAGCAGCTTAATGACTAGCGGCTACGAGCAGTACTTC. This encodes CASSLMTSGYEQYF.

This chain's CDR3 is CASSTRGGRAMQETQYF. The CDR3 DNA is TGTGCCAGTAGTACTAGGGGGGGGAGGGCAATGCAAGAGACCCAGTACTTC. V and J are TRBV19 and TRBJ2-5; maybe TRBD2 (7 bases). Germline CDR1 LNHDA, CDR2 SQIVND (reference sequence). The CDR3 runs to 17 residues. Trimming took off 4 bases at V and 2 bases at J, with 20 bases between the two ends.

The CDR3 region has the DNA TGTGCCAGCAGCTTATACTCCCCTGTAGCGGGAGGGCCCCATGAGCAGTTCTTC. Translation: CASSLYSPVAGGPHEQFF. The rearrangement uses TRBV7-3 and TRBJ2-1, with 11 bases lining up with TRBD2. CDR1 and CDR2 from the germline V gene are SGHTA and FQGTGA. The CDR3 consists of 18 residues. V lost 2 bases, J lost 8 bases, and 14 bases stayed unmatched.

This rearrangement joins TRBV21-1 to TRBJ1-3; the table's D call TRBD1 went unverified against the DNA. TRBV21-1 is a documented pseudogene. The CDR3 covers 19 residues. The CDR3 here is CASSKKKSKTGRDGNTIYF. CDR3 coding DNA: TGTGCCAGCAGCAAAAAGAAGTCAAAGACAGGGCGGGATGGAAACACCATATATTTT.

This chain joins TRBV5-5 and TRBJ2-7, with a tentative D call TRBD1 (6 bases). V gave up 4 bases and J gave up 4 bases, with 15 bases separating them. From germline, CDR1 is SGHKS and CDR2 YYEKEE (reference sequence). The CDR3 is 14 residues long. The CDR3: CASSVTRGTYEQYF. As DNA, the CDR3 is TGTGCCAGCAGCGTGACCAGGGGTACTTACGAGCAGTACTTC.

The chain recombines TRBV5-6 with TRBJ2-7; 10 nucleotides line up with TRBD1. After removal of 5 bases from V and 4 bases from J, the junction contained 6 bases not matched to a gene. Germline CDR1 reads SGHDT; CDR2 reads YYEEEE. CDR3 length: 14 amino acids. This CDR3 is CASSRQGAGYEQYF. As DNA, the CDR3 is TGTGCCAGCAGTCGACAGGGGGCTGGGTACGAGCAGTACTTC.

J is TRBJ2-3 and V is TRBV7-3, with 9 bases lining up with TRBD2. The CDR3 consists of 15 residues. The trim removed 5 bases at V and 4 bases at J, leaving 7 bases unmatched. Germline loops: CDR1 SGHTA, CDR2 FQGTGA. The CDR3 region is CASSLGLAFADTQYF. CDR3 in DNA: TGTGCCAGCAGCCTGGGACTAGCTTTCGCAGATACGCAGTATTTT.

This chain links TRBV18 with TRBJ2-7; 7 bases line up with TRBD1. This CDR3 is built from 16 residues. Germline assignment: CDR1 KGHSH and CDR2 LQKENI. Trimming at V came to 4 bases and at J to 2 bases, leaving 11 bases not matched to a gene. Here the CDR3 reads CASSHTGQPGTYEQYF. CDR3 DNA: TGTGCCAGCTCACATACGGGACAGCCTGGAACCTACGAGCAGTACTTC.

V usage is TRBV6-5 and J usage is TRBJ2-3; D gene ambiguous. Germline V gene sequence: CDR1 MNHEY, CDR2 SVGAGI. V lost 6 bases and J 0 bases, leaving 7 bases between the germline ends. The CDR3 extends over 13 amino acids. The CDR3 sequence: CASSLQSTDTQYF. DNA of the CDR3: TGTGCCAGCAGCCTTCAGAGCACAGATACGCAGTATTTT.

This clone was seen a handful of times. The chain joins TRBV6-1 to TRBJ1-1; D ambiguous. V lost 3 bases and J 4 bases, leaving 15 bases between the germline ends. This CDR3 spans 15 amino acids. CDR1 and CDR2 from the germline V gene are MNHNS and SASEGT. In nucleotides, the CDR3 is TGTGCCAGCAGTGACAACGGACTTCTGGGCACTGAAGCTTTCTTT. Its translation: CASSDNGLLGTEAFF.

CDR3 sequence: CASSKPGVFNEKLFF. The CDR3 DNA reads TGTGCCAGCAGCAAACCCGGGGTCTTTAATGAAAAACTGTTTTTT. The V call is TRBV7-2, the J call TRBJ1-4; unclear D gene. V gave up 5 bases and J gave up 4 bases, with 14 bases separating them. The CDR3 is 15 residues long. Germline V gene data show CDR1 as SGHTA and CDR2 as FQGNSA.

This chain uses TRBV27 with TRBJ2-3; D is ambiguous. This CDR3 is 15 amino acids long. In germline, CDR1 is MNHEY, CDR2 SMNVEV (reference sequence). The ends were cut back, 2 bases at V and 4 bases at J, with 13 bases in the middle. The CDR3 nucleotides are TGTGCCAGCAGTTTACAGGTCGGATGGGCAGATACGCAGTATTTT. Amino acids: CASSLQVGWADTQYF.

The CDR3 region is CASSDPRGEQYF. For the CDR3, the DNA is TGTGCCAGCAGCGACCCCCGGGGCGAGCAGTACTTC. The chain has TRBV7-3 and TRBJ2-7; D possibly corresponds to TRBD2 (5 bases). Between the trimmed V and J ends, which lost 5 bases and 6 bases, there was a span of 11 bases. Per the germline V gene, CDR1 is SGHTA and CDR2 is FQGTGA. This CDR3 region has 12 residues.

This clone was detected only a few times. V gene TRBV6-1 combines with J gene TRBJ2-7; 8 bases fit TRBD1. J was trimmed by 6 bases and V by 7 bases; bases with no gene match: 14. This CDR3 region has 15 residues. Per the germline V gene, CDR1 is MNHNS and CDR2 is SASEGT. CDR3 sequence reads: CASTRRGTGGSEQYF. CDR3 nucleotide sequence: TGTGCCAGCACCCGAAGGGGAACAGGGGGTTCCGAGCAGTACTTC.

The rearrangement joins TRBV25-1 to TRBJ2-5, with TRBD1 matching 8 bases. This CDR3 region has 16 residues. The V gene's germline CDR1 is MGHDK and CDR2 SYGVNS. V trimming: 2 bases; J trimming: 0 bases; junction bases outside the gene matches: 5. Here the CDR3 reads CASSERDRQYQETQYF. CDR3 in DNA: TGTGCCAGCAGTGAACGGGACAGGCAGTACCAAGAGACCCAGTACTTC.

The chain couples TRBV19 to TRBJ2-2; 7 bases line up with TRBD1. The CDR3 has 18 residues. The V segment lost 4 bases and the J segment 2 bases; nucleotides outside the gene matches: 13. Looked up from germline, CDR1 is LNHDA and CDR2 is SQIVND (reference sequence). This CDR3 is CASSRWAGGTTNTGELFF. CDR3 in DNA: TGTGCCAGTAGTAGATGGGCAGGGGGTACAACTAACACCGGGGAGCTGTTTTTT.

The J gene is TRBJ2-4, the V gene TRBV6-7; 11 nucleotides line up with TRBD1. Being an ORF, TRBV6-7 has a function that is uncertain. Germline trimming cut 0 bases from V and 6 bases from J; bases unmatched to any gene: 10. The CDR3 extends over 18 amino acids. DNA of the CDR3: TGTGCCAGCAGTTACTCGAAGGAGCGGGACAGGGGGATAAACATTCAGTACTTC. This codes for CASSYSKERDRGINIQYF.

In DNA, the CDR3 is TGCGCCAGCAGCCAAGATATAACGTCGGGGGGGAGCACAGATACGCAGTATTTT. This gives the protein CASSQDITSGGSTDTQYF. This chain joins TRBV4-3 and TRBJ2-3; TRBD2 agrees at 8 bases. The CDR3 is made up of 18 amino acids. Germline CDR1 is LGHNA and CDR2 is YSLEER. V trimming: 0 bases; J trimming: 0 bases; junction bases outside the gene matches: 8.